At least ten counts were recorded for the clone carrying this T cell receptor beta chain. Its antigen is undetermined. The sample belongs to a study of regulatory T cells in long-lasting Graves disease. Study findings and constraints: TCR diversity was lower in persistent Graves' patients than in newly diagnosed ones.

To make TCR beta libraries, researchers used iRepertoire HTBI primers and Arm-PCR of CDR3 regions. TCRdb re-derived calls from the multiplex PCR reads in MiXCR, one entry per CDR3 protein. The sample includes 550,000 to 700,000 distinct CDR3 sequences, roughly 15% seen only once; the top ten take 12%. The sample's time point: newly diagnosed GD, antithyroid drugs for less than 3 months. The TCR library used RNA extracted from PBMCs. Germline V gene lookup returns CDR1 SGHAT and CDR2 FQDESV (reference sequence). The CDR3 is 14 amino acids. V lost 6 bases, J lost 2 bases, and 14 bases lay in between. This sample also belongs to another study, concerning T cells in Graves' hyperthyroidism and ophthalmopathy.

This clonotype was obtained from a man between 18 and 29 years old with Graves disease. Sequencing was performed on peripheral blood mononuclear cells (PBMCs), taken at new diagnosis, from a patient treated with antithyroid drugs. The V and J genes are TRBV11-1 and TRBJ2-7, with D tentatively TRBD2 (7 bases). The CDR3 loop reads CASRGGLSAYEQYF. Written as DNA, the CDR3 is TGTGCCAGCAGAGGGGGACTATCCGCCTACGAGCAGTACTTC.